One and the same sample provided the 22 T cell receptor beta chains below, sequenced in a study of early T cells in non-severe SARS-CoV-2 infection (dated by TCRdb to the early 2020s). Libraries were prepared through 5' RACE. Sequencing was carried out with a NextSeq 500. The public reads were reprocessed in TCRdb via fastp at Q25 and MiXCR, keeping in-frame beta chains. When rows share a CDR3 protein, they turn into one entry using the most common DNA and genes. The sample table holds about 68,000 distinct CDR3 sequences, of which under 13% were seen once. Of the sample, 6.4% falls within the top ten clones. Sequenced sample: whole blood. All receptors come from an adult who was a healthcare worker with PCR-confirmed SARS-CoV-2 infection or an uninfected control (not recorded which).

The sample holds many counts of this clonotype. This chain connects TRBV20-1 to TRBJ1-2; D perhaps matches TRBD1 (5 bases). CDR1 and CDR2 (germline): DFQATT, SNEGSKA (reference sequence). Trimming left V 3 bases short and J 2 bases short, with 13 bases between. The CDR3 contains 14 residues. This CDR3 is CSARGQGGNYGYTF. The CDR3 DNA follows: TGCAGTGCTAGGGGTCAGGGTGGGAACTATGGCTACACCTTC.

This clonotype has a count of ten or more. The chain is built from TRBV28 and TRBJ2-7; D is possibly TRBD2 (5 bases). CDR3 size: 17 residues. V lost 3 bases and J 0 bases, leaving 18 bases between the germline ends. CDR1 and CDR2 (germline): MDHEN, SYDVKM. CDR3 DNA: TGTGCCAGCAGTTTTGTGGGAGCCCGAACGAGCTCCTACGAGCAGTACTTC. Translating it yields CASSFVGARTSSYEQYF.

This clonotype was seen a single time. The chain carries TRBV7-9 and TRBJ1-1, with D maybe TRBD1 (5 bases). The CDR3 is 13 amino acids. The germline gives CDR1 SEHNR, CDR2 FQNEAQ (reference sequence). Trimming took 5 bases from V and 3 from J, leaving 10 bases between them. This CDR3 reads CASSPRGDTEAFF. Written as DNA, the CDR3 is TGTGCCAGCAGCCCAAGGGGCGACACTGAAGCTTTCTTT.

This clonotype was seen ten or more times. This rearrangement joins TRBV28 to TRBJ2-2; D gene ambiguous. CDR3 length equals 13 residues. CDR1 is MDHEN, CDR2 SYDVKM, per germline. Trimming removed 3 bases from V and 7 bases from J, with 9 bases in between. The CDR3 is CASSFLRNGELFF. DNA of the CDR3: TGTGCCAGCAGTTTTCTCAGGAACGGGGAGCTGTTTTTT.

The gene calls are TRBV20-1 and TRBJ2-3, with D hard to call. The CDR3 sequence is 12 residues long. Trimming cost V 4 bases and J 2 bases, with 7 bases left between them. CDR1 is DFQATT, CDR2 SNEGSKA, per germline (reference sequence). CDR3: CSATPNTDTQYF. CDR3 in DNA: TGCAGTGCTACTCCGAACACAGATACGCAGTATTTT.

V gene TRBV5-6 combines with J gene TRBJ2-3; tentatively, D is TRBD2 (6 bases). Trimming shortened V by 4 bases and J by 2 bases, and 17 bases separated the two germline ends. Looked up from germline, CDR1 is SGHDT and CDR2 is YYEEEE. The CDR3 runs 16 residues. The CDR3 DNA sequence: TGTGCCAGCAGCACCGGGACTTCCGGTTTCACAGATACGCAGTATTTT. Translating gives CASSTGTSGFTDTQYF.

CDR3 region: CASSLRGWEQFF. In DNA, the CDR3 is TGCGCCAGCAGCTTAAGGGGCTGGGAGCAGTTCTTC. V gene TRBV5-1 combines with J gene TRBJ2-1; D might be TRBD1 (5 bases). V lost 2 bases and J 10 bases, leaving 10 bases between the germline ends. Germline V gives CDR1 SGHRS, CDR2 YFSETQ. This CDR3 spans 12 amino acids.

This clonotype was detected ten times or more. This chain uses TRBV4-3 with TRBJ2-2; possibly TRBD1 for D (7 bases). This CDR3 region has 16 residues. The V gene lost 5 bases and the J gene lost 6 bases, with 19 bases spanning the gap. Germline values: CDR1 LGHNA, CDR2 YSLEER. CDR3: CASSSTGEEVSGELFF. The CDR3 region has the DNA TGCGCCAGCAGCTCAACAGGGGAGGAGGTGTCCGGGGAGCTGTTTTTT.

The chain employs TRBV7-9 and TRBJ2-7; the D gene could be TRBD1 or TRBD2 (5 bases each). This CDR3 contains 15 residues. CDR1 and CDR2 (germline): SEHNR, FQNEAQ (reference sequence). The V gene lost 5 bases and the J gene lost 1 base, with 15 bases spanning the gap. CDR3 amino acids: CASSRTGANSYEQYF. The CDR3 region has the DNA TGTGCCAGCAGCCGCACCGGGGCGAATTCCTACGAGCAGTACTTC.

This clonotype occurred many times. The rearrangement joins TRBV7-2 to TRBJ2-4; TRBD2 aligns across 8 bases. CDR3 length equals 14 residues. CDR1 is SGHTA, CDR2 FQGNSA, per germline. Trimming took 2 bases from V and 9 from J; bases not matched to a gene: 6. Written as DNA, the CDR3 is TGTGCCAGCAGCTTACTGACTAGCGTTGGCATTCAGTACTTC. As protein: CASSLLTSVGIQYF. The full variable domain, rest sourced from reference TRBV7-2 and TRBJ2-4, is GAGVSQSPSNKVTEKGKDVELRCDPISGHTALYWYRQSLGQGLEFLIYFQGNSAPDKSGLPSDRFSAERTGGSVSTLTIQRTQQEDSAVYLCASSLLTSVGIQYFGAGTRLSVL.

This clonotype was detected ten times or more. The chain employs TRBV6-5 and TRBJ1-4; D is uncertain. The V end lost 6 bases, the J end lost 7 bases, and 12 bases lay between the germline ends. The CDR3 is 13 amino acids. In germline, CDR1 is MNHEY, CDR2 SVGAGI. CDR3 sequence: CASSSGVSEKLFF. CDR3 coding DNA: TGTGCCAGCAGCTCCGGGGTTTCTGAAAAACTGTTTTTT.

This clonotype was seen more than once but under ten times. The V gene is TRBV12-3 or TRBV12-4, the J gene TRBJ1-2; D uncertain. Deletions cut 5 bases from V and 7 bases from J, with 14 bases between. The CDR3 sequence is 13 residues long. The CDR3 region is CASSTGLAIGYTF. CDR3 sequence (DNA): TGTGCCAGCAGTACCGGGCTCGCTATTGGCTACACCTTC.

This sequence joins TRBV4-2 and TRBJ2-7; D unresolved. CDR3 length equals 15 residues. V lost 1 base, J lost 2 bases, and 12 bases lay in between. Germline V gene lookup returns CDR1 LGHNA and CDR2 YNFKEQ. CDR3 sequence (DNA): TGTGCCAGCAGCCAAGGTTCAGGTGGTACCTACGAGCAGTACTTC. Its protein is CASSQGSGGTYEQYF.

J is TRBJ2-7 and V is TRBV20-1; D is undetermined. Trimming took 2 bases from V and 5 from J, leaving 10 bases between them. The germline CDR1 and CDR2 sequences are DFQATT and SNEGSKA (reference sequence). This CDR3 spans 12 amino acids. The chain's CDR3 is CSARRNNHEQYF. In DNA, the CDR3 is TGCAGTGCTAGAAGGAATAACCACGAGCAGTACTTC.

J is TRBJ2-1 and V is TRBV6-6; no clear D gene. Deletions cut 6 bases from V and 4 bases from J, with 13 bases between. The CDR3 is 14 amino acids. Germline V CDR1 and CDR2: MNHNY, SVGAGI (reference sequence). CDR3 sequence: CASSTRGPYNEQFF. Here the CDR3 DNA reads TGTGCCAGCAGCACACGTGGACCATACAATGAGCAGTTCTTC.

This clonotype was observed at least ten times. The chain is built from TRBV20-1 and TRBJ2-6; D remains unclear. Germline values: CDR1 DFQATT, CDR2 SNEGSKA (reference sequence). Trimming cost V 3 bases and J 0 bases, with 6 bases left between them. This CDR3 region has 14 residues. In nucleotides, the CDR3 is TGCAGTGCTAGGGACGTCTCTGGGGCCAACGTCCTGACTTTC. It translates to CSARDVSGANVLTF.

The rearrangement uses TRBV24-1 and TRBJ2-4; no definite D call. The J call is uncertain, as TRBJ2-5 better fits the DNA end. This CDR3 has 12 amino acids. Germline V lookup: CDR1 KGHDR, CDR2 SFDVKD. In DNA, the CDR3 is TGTGCCACCAGTGATTTGGGCGGGACCCAGTACTTC. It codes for CATSDLGGTQYF.

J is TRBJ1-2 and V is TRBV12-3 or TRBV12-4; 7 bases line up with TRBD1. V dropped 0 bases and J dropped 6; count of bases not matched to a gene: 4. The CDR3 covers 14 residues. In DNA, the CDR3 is TGTGCCAGCAGTTTAGCCGGGACAGACAATGGCTACACCTTC. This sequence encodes CASSLAGTDNGYTF.

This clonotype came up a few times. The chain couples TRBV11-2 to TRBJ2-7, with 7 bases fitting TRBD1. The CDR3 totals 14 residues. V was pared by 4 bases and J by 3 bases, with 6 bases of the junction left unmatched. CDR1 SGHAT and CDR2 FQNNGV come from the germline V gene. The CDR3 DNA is TGTGCCAGCAGCTCGGGACAGAGTATCTACGAGCAGTACTTC. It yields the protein CASSSGQSIYEQYF.

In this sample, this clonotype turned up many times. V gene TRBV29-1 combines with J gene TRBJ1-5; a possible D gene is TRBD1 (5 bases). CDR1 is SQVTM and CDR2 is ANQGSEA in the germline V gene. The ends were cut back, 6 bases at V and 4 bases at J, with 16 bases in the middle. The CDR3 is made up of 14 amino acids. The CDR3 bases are TGCAGCGTGACACATGGGACGGAAAATCAGCCCCAGCATTTT. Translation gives CSVTHGTENQPQHF.

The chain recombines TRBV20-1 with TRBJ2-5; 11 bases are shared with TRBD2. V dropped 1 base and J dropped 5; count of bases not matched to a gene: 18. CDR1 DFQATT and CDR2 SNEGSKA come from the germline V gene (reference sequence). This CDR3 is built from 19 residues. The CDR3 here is CSARGPRDTLAGGLETQYF. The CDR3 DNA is TGCAGTGCTAGAGGGCCCCGCGACACCTTAGCGGGAGGGCTGGAGACCCAGTACTTC.

The CDR3 here is CSAEHLTGVGNEQFF. In DNA form, the CDR3 reads TGCAGTGCAGAACATCTGACAGGGGTGGGCAATGAGCAGTTCTTC. The chain joins TRBV20-1 to TRBJ2-1; 8 nucleotides align to TRBD1. CDR1 DFQATT and CDR2 SNEGSKA come from the germline V gene (reference sequence). V gave up 6 bases and J gave up 6 bases; unmatched junction bases: 13. The CDR3 contains 15 residues.